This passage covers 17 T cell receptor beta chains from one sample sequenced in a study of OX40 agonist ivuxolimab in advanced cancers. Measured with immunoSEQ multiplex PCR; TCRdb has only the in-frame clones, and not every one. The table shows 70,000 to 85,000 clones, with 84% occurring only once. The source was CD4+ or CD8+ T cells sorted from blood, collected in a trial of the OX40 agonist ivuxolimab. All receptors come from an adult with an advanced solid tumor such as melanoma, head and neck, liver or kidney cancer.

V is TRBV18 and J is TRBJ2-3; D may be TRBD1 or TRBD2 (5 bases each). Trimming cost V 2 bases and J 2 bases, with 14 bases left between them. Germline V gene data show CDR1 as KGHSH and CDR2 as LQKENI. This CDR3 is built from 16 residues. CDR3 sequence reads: CASSPGGRPFTDTQYF. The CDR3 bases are TGTGCCAGCTCACCAGGGGGAAGGCCTTTCACAGATACGCAGTATTTT.

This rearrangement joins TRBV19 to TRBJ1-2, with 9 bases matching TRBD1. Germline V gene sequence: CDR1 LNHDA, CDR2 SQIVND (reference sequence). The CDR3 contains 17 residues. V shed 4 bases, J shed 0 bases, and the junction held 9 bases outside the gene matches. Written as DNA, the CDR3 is TGTGCCAGTAGTACCAGACAGGGGGGCCGGACTAACTATGGCTACACCTTC. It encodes CASSTRQGGRTNYGYTF.

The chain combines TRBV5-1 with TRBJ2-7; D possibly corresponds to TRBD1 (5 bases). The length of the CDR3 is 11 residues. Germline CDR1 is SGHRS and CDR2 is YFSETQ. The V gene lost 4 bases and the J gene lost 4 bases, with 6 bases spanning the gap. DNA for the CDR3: TGCGCCAGCAGCCAGGGATACGAGCAGTACTTC. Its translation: CASSQGYEQYF.

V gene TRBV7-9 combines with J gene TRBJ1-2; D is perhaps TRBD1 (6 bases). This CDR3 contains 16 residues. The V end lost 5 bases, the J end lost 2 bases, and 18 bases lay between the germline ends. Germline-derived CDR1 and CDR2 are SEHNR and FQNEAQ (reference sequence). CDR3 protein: CASSLPFSTGNYGYTF. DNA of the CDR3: TGTGCCAGCAGCCTTCCATTCTCAACAGGGAACTATGGCTACACCTTC.

CDR3 nucleotides: TGTGCCAGCAGTTTAGGGGGCGGATATGGCTACACCTTC. Translated, it gives CASSLGGGYGYTF. The rearrangement links TRBV28 to TRBJ1-2, with a weak D call TRBD1 (6 bases). CDR3 length equals 13 residues. The V gene's germline CDR1 is MDHEN and CDR2 SYDVKM. Trimming stripped 2 bases from V and 5 bases from J, with 9 bases between.

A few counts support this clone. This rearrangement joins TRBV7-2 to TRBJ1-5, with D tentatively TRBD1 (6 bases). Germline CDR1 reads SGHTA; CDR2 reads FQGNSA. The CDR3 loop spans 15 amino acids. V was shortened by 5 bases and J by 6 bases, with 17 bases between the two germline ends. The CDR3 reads CASSPQPGQSQPQHF. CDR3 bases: TGTGCCAGCAGCCCTCAACCGGGACAAAGTCAGCCCCAGCATTTT.

The CDR3: CSVAPGGASGNTIYF. In DNA form, the CDR3 reads TGCAGCGTTGCCCCAGGAGGGGCCTCTGGAAACACCATATATTTT. The V and J genes are TRBV29-1 and TRBJ1-3, with D possibly matching TRBD1 (5 bases). CDR1 and CDR2 (germline): SQVTM, ANQGSEA. V dropped 4 bases and J dropped 0 bases, with 13 bases sitting between them. There are 15 residues in the CDR3.

The CDR3 DNA sequence: TGTGCCAGCAGTTATCGACTAGCGGGGCACGAGCAGTACTTC. It is translated as CASSYRLAGHEQYF. This chain links TRBV6-5 with TRBJ2-7; TRBD2 aligns across 11 bases. In germline, CDR1 is MNHEY, CDR2 SVGAGI. After removal of 3 bases from V and 5 bases from J, the junction contained 3 bases not matched to a gene. The CDR3 loop spans 14 amino acids.

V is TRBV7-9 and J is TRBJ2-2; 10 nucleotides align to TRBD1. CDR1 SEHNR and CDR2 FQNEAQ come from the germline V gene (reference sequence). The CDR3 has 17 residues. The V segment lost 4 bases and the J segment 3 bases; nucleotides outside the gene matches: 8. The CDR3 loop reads CASSSSGTGVYTGELFF. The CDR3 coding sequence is TGTGCCAGCAGCTCGTCCGGGACAGGGGTGTACACCGGGGAGCTGTTTTTT.

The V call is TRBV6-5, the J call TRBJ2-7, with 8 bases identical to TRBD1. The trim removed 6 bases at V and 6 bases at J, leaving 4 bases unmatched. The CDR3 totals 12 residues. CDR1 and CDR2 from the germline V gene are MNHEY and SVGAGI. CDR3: CASRTGTGEQYF. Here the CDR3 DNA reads TGTGCCAGCAGAACCGGGACAGGCGAGCAGTACTTC.

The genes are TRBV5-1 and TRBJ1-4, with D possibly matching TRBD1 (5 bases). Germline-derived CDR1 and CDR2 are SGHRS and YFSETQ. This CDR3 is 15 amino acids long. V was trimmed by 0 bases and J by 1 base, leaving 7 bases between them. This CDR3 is CASSLAGVTNEKLFF. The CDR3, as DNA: TGCGCCAGCAGCTTGGCGGGGGTAACTAATGAAAAACTGTTTTTT.

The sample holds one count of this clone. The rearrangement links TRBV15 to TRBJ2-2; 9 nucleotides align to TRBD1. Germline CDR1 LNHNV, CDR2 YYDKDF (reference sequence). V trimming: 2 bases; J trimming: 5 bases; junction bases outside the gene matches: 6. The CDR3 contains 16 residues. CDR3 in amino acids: CATSRKRTGATGELFF. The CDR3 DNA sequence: TGTGCCACCAGCAGAAAAAGGACAGGGGCTACCGGGGAGCTGTTTTTT.

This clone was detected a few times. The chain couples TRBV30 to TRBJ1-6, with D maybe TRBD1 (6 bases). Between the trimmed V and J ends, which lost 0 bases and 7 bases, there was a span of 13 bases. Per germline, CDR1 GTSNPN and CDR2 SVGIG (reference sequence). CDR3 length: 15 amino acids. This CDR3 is CAWSVQGKRNSPLHF. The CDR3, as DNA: TGTGCCTGGAGTGTGCAGGGGAAGAGGAATTCACCCCTCCACTTT. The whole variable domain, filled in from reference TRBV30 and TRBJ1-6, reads SQTIHQWPATLVQPVGSPLSLECTVEGTSNPNLYWYRQAAGRGLQLLFYSVGIGQISSEVPQNLSASRPQDRQFILSSKKLLLSDSGFYLCAWSVQGKRNSPLHFGNGTRLTVT.

CDR3 coding DNA: TGTGCCAGCAGTTTACTCGGTCAGGGGACCCACAATGAGCAGTTCTTC. Translated: CASSLLGQGTHNEQFF. The chain couples TRBV27 to TRBJ2-1; D perhaps matches TRBD1 (6 bases). Trimming cost V 2 bases and J 5 bases, with 16 bases left between them. Germline CDR1 and CDR2: MNHEY and SMNVEV (reference sequence). The CDR3 length is 16 residues.

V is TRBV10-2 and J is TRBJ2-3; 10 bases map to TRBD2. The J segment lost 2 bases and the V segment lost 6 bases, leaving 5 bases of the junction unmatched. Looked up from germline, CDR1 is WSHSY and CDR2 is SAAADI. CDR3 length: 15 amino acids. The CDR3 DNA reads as TGCGCCAGCAGGAGGACTAGCGGCCCCACAGATACGCAGTATTTT. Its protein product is CASRRTSGPTDTQYF.

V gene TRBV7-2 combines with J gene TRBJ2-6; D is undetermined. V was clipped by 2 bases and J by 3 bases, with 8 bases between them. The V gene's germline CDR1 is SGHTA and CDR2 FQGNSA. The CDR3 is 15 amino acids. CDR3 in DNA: TGTGCCAGCAGCTTAATGGCAGTTGGGGCCAACGTCCTGACTTTC. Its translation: CASSLMAVGANVLTF. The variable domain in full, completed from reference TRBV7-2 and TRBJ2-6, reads GAGVSQSPSNKVTEKGKDVELRCDPISGHTALYWYRQSLGQGLEFLIYFQGNSAPDKSGLPSDRFSAERTGGSVSTLTIQRTQQEDSAVYLCASSLMAVGANVLTFGAGSRLTVL.

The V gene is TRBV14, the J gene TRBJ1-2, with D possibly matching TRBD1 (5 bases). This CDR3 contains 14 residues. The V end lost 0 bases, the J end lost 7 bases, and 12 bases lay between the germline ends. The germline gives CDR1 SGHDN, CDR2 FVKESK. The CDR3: CASSQERTRAGYTF. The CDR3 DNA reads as TGTGCCAGCAGCCAAGAGAGGACAAGGGCTGGCTACACCTTC.